This T cell receptor (beta chain) was obtained from a study of a mutant IDH1 vaccine in newly diagnosed glioma. Losses at the gene ends were 0 bases for V and 6 bases for J; bases not matched to a gene: 4. Germline CDR1 SNHLY, CDR2 FYNNEI. The CDR3 extends over 15 amino acids. This table comes from immunoSEQ multiplex PCR, and its TCRdb copy is limited to in-frame clones, with some not included. The table lists 50,000 to 65,000 clones, over 60% of them singletons. Specified time point: baseline, week 1 (first vaccination visit). Treatment here: pre-vaccination baseline after standard-of-care therapy. J is TRBJ2-1 and V is TRBV2, with 8 bases lining up with TRBD2. Sequencing was performed on PBMCs, taken from a glioma patient treated with radiotherapy, temozolomide or both. The receptor was isolated from a woman in her forties with glioma. Here the CDR3 reads CASSEARGVFNEQFF. CDR3 coding DNA: TGTGCCAGCAGTGAAGCGCGGGGGGTATTCAATGAGCAGTTCTTC.